This note documents a single T cell receptor (beta chain) sequence. This clone is considered medium-sized (0.01 to 0.1%). Its antigen is not yet known. Per-base qualities were not stored, and no clone one base away is much larger. The method behind the library was the immunoSEQ multiplex PCR assay. A mixture of 60 forward primers for TCR Vbeta segments and 13 reverse primers for TCR Jbeta segments was used in the multiplex PCR. The CDR3 region of rearranged TCR beta genes was amplified from genomic DNA with a multiplex PCR assay. On the Illumina HiSeq System, the amplified TCR beta libraries were sequenced as 87-base-pair reads. The original pipeline was this. A later analysis tallied roughly 76 million unique TCR beta chains across the 600 to 700 repertoires, and around 9.9 million of those chains were shared by two or more donors. Raw reads were error-corrected and collapsed into unique sequences by a nearest-neighbor algorithm in which closely related sequences were merged to remove PCR and sequencing errors. V, D and J gene segments were assigned by aligning CDR3 sequences to IMGT reference sequences. For a sequence to be retained, a match of at least six nucleotides was required to both a V gene segment and a J gene segment. Rearrangements were classified as productive when the CDR3 lacked stop codons and remained in frame with V and J, and all other rearrangements were classified as non-productive. CDR3 was defined by IMGT convention, running from the second conserved V-encoded cysteine to the conserved J-encoded phenylalanine. The earlier analysis of more than 450 of the donors excluded sequences that lacked an unambiguous match to a single V gene segment. In an earlier analysis of 500 to 750 of the donors, V segments were called functional above 56.7% productive rearrangements and were called segregating when the between-donor standard deviation exceeded 5%. A statistical classification framework was built for diagnosing cytomegalovirus status from the catalog of TCR beta chain sequences. V and J gene assignment, in a later analysis, came from comparing TCR nucleotide sequences with IMGT/GENE-DB human TR gene sequences. Using the TCRdist pipeline, a later analysis assigned CDR3 sequences along with most-parsimonious VDJ recombination scenarios. A later analysis defined each TCR beta chain by its CDR3 amino acid sequence plus V-gene family, and excluded reads lacking a unique V-gene family. In a later analysis, fewer than 600 highly shared, low-generation-probability nucleotide sequences were removed to address suspected cross-contamination and a sequencing artifact. For each public chain, a later analysis derived a clonal expansion index from normalized ranks of inferred template counts within each repertoire. In a later analysis, generation probabilities were computed with a VDJ recombination model fitted to out-of-frame rearrangements, and the resulting probabilities were checked against IGoR. Hypergeometric tests were used in a later analysis to score TCR-TCR, TCR-HLA and TCR-CMV co-occurrence, with a repertoire-size bias correction applied to the TCR pairs. In a later analysis, false discovery rates were estimated by permuting HLA or CMV assignments 20 times. In a later analysis, co-occurring TCRs were grouped using DBSCAN, and TCRdist sequence similarity was added for clustering within HLA-allele-positive subsets. Repertoires with fewer than 30,000 or more than 120,000 public chains were left out of co-occurrence clustering, as were roughly five repertoires with anomalous nucleotide sharing. TCRdb obtained this table from immuneACCESS and retained in-frame rearrangements with V and J assigned. These tables miss some clones; where compared with another copy, unresolved V genes account for less than half of the shortfall, and the remainder is unexplained. That table gives V, J and clone size, and the DNA gave D and trimming. The sample contains 100,000 to 150,000 clones, 81% of them found a single time. Under 5% of the sample lies in the top ten.

The record originates from a study of cytomegalovirus exposure and HLA in healthy donors (dated by TCRdb to the late 2010s). Turning to the overall study: According to an earlier analysis of a few hundred of the donors, roughly 180 million T cells yielded roughly 100 million unique TCR beta sequences and roughly 280 Gb of sequence data. The T cell repertoires of roughly 660 subjects were profiled by immunosequencing and related to cytomegalovirus serostatus. Typing coverage varied by locus: roughly 629-640 donors for A, B, C, DRB1 and DQB1; roughly 500 for DQA1; around 610 for DPA1; approximately 490 for DPB1. Among the roughly 430 genotyped donors, about 83% belonged to the genetic ancestry cluster associated with self-reported Caucasian donors. Approximately 300 gigabases of sequencing data and roughly 80 million unique TCR sequences made up an early release that covered around 640 HLA-typed donors. In the later analysis, no new phenotypic data were used to find candidate immune exposures; instead, reliance was placed on TCR beta sequences and their occurrence across donors. HLA typing included class I and class II loci at four-digit resolution. All discovery cohort repertoires had been generated using a single sequencing platform. To decide whether each TCR beta V gene segment behaved as functional or pseudogenic, an earlier analysis of some 540 of the donors relied on high-throughput TCR beta sequencing. Four to six DR-DQ haplotypes were handled as single units for association and clustering, since linkage in the cohort was strong. To predict cytomegalovirus infection status, the study combined high-throughput TCR immunosequencing, statistical association of individual TCRs with disease status, and machine learning. Donor age, sex, ethnicity and CMV serostatus were compiled together with the repertoire data. A later analysis re-analyzed previously published TCR beta repertoires from about 600 donors and added high-resolution HLA genotyping to study TCR occurrence patterns. Among some 400 genotyped donors of the cohort, an average of roughly 240,000 unique TCR beta nucleotide sequences were sequenced per donor, roughly 20% of them non-productive. Along with the roughly 700-subject first cohort, a separate validation cohort of over a hundred different subjects was used. The study was designed to test whether signatures of past pathogen exposure could be identified by cataloging public T cell receptors. In a later genetic analysis, genome-wide SNP genotypes for about 55% of the roughly 670 donors were used, and that subset was treated as a discovery cohort.

The cohort was made up of about 610 healthy bone marrow donors. At the time of sampling, all cohort members were nominally healthy, though unrecorded immune exposures were likely present. The donor was CMV seropositive and belonged to the group of about 290 seropositive cohort members. Every donor gave a peripheral blood sample, and the peripheral blood mononuclear cells from that sample were used for TCR beta sequencing. The Qiagen DNeasy Blood Extraction Kit was used to extract genomic DNA from the blood cell samples. The investigation overall reported the following: Only TCR beta chains were sequenced in this cohort, and the absence of alpha or paired-chain data limited detectable features. In a later analysis, HLA-associated TCR beta chains showed more clonal expansion and lower generation probabilities than non-associated chains that were equally common. Several of the top co-occurrence clusters appeared to be linked to parvovirus B19, influenza, CMV and Epstein-Barr virus, according to a later analysis. Some IMGT-functional V segments, including TRBV6-2 and TRBV6-3, could not be distinguished by the 87-base-pair reads and were therefore excluded. In vitro tests confirmed that a few of the cytomegalovirus-associated TCR beta chains recognize cytomegalovirus antigens. In a later analysis, TCR association rates were found to vary across HLA loci, with the most associated TCRs seen for DRB1 alleles and the fewest for HLA-C alleles. At a false discovery rate of 0.05, a later analysis linked about 17,000 TCR beta sequences to specific HLA alleles. The sequencing pipeline was judged likely to have produced a cluster of highly shared sequence variants as a technical artifact. The authors suggested that the approach could potentially be extended to other disease states and immunological phenotypes. Linkage disequilibrium might explain the correlated functional status among segregating V segments, but an unknown experimental factor could not be excluded. An earlier analysis of approximately 570 of the donors showed that most TCR beta V segments appeared in productive rearrangements either about 90% or about 30% of the time, which broadly matched IMGT annotations. V-gene and J-gene trimming of TCR beta chains was associated with a missense DCLRE1C variant in a later genetic analysis, and the association was replicated in an independent cohort. A further reported finding was that TCR beta sequences accurately predicted the HLA-A and HLA-B alleles for most subjects in the first cohort. The earlier analysis of 587 of the donors excluded approximately 15 rarely observed V segments, including chromosome 9 orphons, because counts were too low. Presence/absence analyses assumed roughly uniform sequencing depth across donors, an assumption that may not hold. A later genetic analysis reported fewer N-insertions in productive TCRs among donors in an Asian-associated ancestry cluster than the roughly 620-donor mean. The only immune exposure information available for the cohort was CMV serostatus. HLA typing was unavailable for some donors at each locus, so association tests used only the typed subset. According to a later analysis, most CMV-associated TCR beta chains appeared to be HLA-restricted, and the HLA associations seemed to be driven largely by CMV exposure. The classifier was reported to diagnose cytomegalovirus status with high specificity and sensitivity in both the original and validation cohorts. The study listed approximately 150 TCR beta chains as associated with cytomegalovirus. Across donors, most TCR sequences were observed very rarely, whereas some public TCRs were present in many individuals. Assigning TCR associations to individual alleles was difficult when HLA alleles, especially DR and DQ, strongly co-occurred.

V drops 0 bases and J drops 7 bases, leaving 18 bases in between. CDR1 GTSNPN and CDR2 SVGIG were looked up in the germline V gene (reference sequence). The CDR3 runs 15 residues from the cysteine to the phenylalanine. Only CDR3 DNA is held: 45 bases, read in frame from base 1. This TCR was sampled from a man between 18 and 35 years old in good health and CMV-seropositive. This receptor chain uses TRBV30 and TRBJ1-1, and possibly TRBD1, on 6 matching bases. The sequenced material came from PBMCs. Read as DNA, the sequence is TGTGCCTGGAGTGTTGACCAGGGGAGTTATGGTGAAGCTTTCTTT. Its product reads: CAWSVDQGSYGEAFF.